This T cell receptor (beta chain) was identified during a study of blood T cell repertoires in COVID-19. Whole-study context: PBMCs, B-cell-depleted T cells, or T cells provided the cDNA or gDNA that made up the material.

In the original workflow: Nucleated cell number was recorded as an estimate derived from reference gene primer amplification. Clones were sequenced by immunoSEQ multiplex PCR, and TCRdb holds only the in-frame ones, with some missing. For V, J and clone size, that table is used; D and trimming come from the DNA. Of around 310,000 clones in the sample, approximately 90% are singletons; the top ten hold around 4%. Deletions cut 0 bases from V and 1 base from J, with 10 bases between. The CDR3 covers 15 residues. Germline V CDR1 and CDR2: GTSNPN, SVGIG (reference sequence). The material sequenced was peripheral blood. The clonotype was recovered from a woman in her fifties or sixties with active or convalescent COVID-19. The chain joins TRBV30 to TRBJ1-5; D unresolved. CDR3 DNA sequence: TGTGCCTGGAGTGTCTTCACGGGGAGCAATCAGCCCCAGCATTTT. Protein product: CAWSVFTGSNQPQHF.